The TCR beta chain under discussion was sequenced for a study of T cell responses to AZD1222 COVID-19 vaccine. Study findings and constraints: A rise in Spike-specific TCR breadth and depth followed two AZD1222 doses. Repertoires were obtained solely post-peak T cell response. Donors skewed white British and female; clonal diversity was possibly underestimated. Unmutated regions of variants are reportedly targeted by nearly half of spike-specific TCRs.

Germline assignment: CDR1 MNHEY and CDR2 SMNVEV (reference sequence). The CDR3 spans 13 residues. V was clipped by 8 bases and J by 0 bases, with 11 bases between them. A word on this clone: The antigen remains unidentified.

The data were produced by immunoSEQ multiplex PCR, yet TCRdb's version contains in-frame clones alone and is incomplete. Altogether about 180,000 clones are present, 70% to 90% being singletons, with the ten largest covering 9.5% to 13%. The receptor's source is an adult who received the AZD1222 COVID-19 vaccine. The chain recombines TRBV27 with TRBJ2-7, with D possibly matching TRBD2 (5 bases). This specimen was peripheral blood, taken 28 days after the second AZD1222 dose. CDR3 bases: TGTGCCAGCCGGCCCGGGGTCTCCTACGAGCAGTACTTC. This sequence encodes CASRPGVSYEQYF.